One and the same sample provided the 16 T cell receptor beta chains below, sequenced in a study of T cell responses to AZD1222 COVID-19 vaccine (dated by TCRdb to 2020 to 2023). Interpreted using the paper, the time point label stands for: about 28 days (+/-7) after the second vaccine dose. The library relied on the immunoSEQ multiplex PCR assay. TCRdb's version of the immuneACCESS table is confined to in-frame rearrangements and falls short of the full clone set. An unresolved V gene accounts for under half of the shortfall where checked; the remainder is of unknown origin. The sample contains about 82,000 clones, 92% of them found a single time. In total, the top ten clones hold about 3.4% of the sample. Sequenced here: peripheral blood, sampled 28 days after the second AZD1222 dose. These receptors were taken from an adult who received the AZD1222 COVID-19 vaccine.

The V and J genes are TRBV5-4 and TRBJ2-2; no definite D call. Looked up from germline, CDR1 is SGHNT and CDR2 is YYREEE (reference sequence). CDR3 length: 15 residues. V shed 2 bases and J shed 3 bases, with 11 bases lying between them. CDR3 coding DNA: TGTGCCAGCAGCTTACCCCCTTCGGACACCGGGGAGCTGTTTTTT. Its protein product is CASSLPPSDTGELFF.

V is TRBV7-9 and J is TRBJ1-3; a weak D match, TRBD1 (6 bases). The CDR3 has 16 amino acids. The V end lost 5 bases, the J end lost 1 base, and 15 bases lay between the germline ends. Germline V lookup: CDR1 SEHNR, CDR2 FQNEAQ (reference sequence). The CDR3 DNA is TGTGCCAGCAGCCCCACCGGGACACTATCTGGAAACACCATATATTTT. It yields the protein CASSPTGTLSGNTIYF. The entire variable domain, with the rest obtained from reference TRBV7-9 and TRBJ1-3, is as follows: DTGVSQNPRHKITKRGQNVTFRCDPISEHNRLYWYRQTLGQGPEFLTYFQNEAQLEKSRLLSDRFSAERPKGSFSTLEIQRTEQGDSAMYLCASSPTGTLSGNTIYFGEGSWLTVV.

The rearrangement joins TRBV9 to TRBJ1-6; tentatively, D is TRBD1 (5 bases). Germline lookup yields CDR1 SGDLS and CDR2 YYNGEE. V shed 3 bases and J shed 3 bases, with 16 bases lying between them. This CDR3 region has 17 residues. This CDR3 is CASSEGQGGLYNSPLHF. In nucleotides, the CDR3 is TGTGCCAGCAGCGAGGGGCAGGGAGGGCTCTATAATTCACCCCTCCACTTT.

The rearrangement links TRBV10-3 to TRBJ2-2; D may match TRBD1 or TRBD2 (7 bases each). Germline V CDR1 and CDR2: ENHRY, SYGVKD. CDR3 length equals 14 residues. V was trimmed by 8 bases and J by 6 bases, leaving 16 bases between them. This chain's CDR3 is CAIGGDSSAGELFF. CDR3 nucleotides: TGTGCCATCGGGGGGGACAGTTCGGCCGGGGAGCTGTTTTTT.

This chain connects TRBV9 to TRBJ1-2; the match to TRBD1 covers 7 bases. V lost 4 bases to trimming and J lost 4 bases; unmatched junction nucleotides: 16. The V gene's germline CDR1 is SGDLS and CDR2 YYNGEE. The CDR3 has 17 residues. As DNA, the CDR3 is TGTGCCAGCAGCCTTAGCCCCCTTGGGACAGAGTCCTATGGCTACACCTTC. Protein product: CASSLSPLGTESYGYTF.

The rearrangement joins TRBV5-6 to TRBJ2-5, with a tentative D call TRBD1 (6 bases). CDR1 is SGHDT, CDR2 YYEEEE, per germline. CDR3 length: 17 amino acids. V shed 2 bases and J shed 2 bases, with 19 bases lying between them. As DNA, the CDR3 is TGTGCCAGCAGCTTCCGATGGTCGGCCAGGGGACAAGAGACCCAGTACTTC. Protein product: CASSFRWSARGQETQYF.

CDR3 sequence (DNA): TGTGCCAGCAGGCCTCCGGGACAGCGACCTGAAGCTTTCTTT. Its protein is CASRPPGQRPEAFF. This chain connects TRBV9 to TRBJ1-1, with TRBD1 identical over 7 bases. Trimming at V came to 5 bases and at J to 6 bases, leaving 10 bases not matched to a gene. This CDR3 has 14 residues. Per germline, CDR1 SGDLS and CDR2 YYNGEE. Together with reference TRBV9 and TRBJ1-1, the CDR3 gives the full variable domain: DSGVTQTPKHLITATGQRVTLRCSPRSGDLSVYWYQQSLDQGLQFLIQYYNGEERAKGNILERFSAQQFPDLHSELNLSSLELGDSALYFCASRPPGQRPEAFFGQGTRLTVV.

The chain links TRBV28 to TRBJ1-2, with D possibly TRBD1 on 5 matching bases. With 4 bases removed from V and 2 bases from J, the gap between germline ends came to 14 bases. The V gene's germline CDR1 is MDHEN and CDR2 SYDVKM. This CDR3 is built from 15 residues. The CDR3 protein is CASSWAGRENYGYTF. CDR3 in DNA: TGTGCCAGCAGTTGGGCAGGGAGGGAGAACTATGGCTACACCTTC.

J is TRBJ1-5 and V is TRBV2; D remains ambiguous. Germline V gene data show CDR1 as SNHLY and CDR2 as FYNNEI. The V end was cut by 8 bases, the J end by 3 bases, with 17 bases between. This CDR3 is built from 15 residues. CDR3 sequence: CASEPRMRVNQPQHF. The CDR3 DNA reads TGTGCCAGCGAGCCGAGAATGAGGGTCAATCAGCCCCAGCATTTT.

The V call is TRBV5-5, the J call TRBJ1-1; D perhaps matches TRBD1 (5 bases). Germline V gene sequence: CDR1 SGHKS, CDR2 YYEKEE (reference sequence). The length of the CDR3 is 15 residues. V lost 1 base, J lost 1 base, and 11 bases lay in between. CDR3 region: CASSLLGQGNTEAFF. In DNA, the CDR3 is TGTGCCAGCAGCTTGCTGGGGCAGGGGAACACTGAAGCTTTCTTT.

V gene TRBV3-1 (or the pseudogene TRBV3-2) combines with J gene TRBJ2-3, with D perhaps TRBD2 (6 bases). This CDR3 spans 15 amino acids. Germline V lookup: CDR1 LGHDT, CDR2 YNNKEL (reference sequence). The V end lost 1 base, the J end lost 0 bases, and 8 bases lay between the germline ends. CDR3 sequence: CASSQGGDSTDTQYF. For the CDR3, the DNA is TGTGCCAGCAGCCAAGGGGGGGATAGCACAGATACGCAGTATTTT.

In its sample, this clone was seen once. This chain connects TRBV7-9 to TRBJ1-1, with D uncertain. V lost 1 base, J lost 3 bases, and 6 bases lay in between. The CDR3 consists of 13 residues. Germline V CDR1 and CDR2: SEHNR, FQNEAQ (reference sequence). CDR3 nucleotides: TGTGCCAGCAGCTTAGATCCGCACACTGAAGCTTTCTTT. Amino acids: CASSLDPHTEAFF.

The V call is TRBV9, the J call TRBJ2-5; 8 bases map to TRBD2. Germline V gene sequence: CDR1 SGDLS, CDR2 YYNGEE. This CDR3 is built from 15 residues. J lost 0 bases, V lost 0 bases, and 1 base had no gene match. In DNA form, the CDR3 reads TGTGCCAGCAGCGTAGCGGGGGGGTACCAAGAGACCCAGTACTTC. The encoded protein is CASSVAGGYQETQYF.

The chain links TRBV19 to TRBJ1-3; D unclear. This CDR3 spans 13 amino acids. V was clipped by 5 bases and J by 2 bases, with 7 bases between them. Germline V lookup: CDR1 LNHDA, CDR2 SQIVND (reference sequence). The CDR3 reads CASSPLPGNTIYF. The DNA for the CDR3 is TGTGCCAGTAGTCCCTTACCTGGAAACACCATATATTTT.

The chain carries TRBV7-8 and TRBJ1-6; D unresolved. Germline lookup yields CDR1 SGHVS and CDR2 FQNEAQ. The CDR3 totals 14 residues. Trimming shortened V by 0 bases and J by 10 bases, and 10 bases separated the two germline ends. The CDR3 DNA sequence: TGTGCCAGCAGCTTAGCGGTATATCACTCACCCCTCCACTTT. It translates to CASSLAVYHSPLHF.

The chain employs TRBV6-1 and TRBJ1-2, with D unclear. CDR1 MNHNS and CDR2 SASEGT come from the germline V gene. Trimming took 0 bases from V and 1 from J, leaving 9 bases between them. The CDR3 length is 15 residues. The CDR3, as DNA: TGTGCCAGCAGTGAAGCCCTGGGGAATAACTATGGCTACACCTTC. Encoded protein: CASSEALGNNYGYTF.